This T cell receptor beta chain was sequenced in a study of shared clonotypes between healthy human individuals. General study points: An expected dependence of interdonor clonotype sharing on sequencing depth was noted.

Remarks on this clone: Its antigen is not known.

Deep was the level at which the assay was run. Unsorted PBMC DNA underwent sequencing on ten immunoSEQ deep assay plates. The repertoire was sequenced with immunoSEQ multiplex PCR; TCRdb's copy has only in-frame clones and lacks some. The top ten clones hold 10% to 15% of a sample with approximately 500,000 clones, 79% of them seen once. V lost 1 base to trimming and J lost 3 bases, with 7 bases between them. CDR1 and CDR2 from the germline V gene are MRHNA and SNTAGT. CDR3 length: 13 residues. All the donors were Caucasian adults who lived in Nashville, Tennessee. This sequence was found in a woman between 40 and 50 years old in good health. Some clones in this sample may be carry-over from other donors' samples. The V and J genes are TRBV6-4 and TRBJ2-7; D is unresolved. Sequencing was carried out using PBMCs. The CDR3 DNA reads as TGTGCCAGCAGTGACTGCGCCATCTACGAGCAGTACTTC. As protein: CASSDCAIYEQYF.